This is a list of T cell receptor beta chains from one sample in a study of CD8 T cells in ankylosing spondylitis. MiXCR, run by TCRdb on the 5' RACE reads, gives a single entry per CDR3 protein. In the table there are 200,000 to 250,000 distinct CDR3 sequences, approximately 20% of which are singletons. The material sequenced was blood, either unsorted or a sorted T cell fraction (not recorded which). Receptors originate from a male donor with ankylosing spondylitis. Both conserved end residues are part of each CDR3. D genes are given only for firm matches. Size values are once, few and many counts, or a class for expanded clones, and some rows have none.

J gene: TRBJ1-2; D gene: -; V gene: TRBV20-1; clone size: -; CDR3 DNA: TGCAGTGCTAGAGAGATCATGGGACCCTCCTCGGATGGAGGCTACACCTTC; CDR3 protein: CSAREIMGPSSDGGYTF
J gene: TRBJ2-7; D gene: -; V gene: TRBV7-9; clone size: -; CDR3 DNA: TGTGCCAGCAGCATGGACGGGACTGACTACGAGCAGTACTTC; CDR3 protein: CASSMDGTDYEQYF
J gene: TRBJ1-5; D gene: -; V gene: TRBV10-2; clone size: -; CDR3 DNA: TGCGCCAGCAGTGAGGAAGGGTATGATCAGCCCCAGCATTTT; CDR3 protein: CASSEEGYDQPQHF
J gene: TRBJ2-5; D gene: TRBD2; V gene: TRBV29-1; clone size: few; CDR3 DNA: TGCAGCGTTGGGCTAGCGGGAGATGAGACCCAGTACTTC; CDR3 protein: CSVGLAGDETQYF
J gene: TRBJ2-7; D gene: -; V gene: TRBV16; clone size: -; CDR3 DNA: TGTGCCAGCAGCCTCCGGCACCCACCGGCCGAGCAGTACTTC; CDR3 protein: CASSLRHPPAEQYF
J gene: TRBJ2-1; D gene: TRBD2; V gene: TRBV9; clone size: -; CDR3 DNA: TGTGCCAGCAGCGGGAGCCTTAGCGGGAGGAGTAATGAGCAGTTCTTC; CDR3 protein: CASSGSLSGRSNEQFF
J gene: TRBJ2-2; D gene: -; V gene: TRBV12-3/TRBV12-4; clone size: many; CDR3 DNA: TGTGCCAGCAGCCTGGAGGGTGGGGGTTCCGCCGGGGAGCTGTTTTTT; CDR3 protein: CASSLEGGGSAGELFF
J gene: TRBJ1-5; D gene: -; V gene: TRBV3-1; clone size: -; CDR3 DNA: TGTGCCAGCAGCCAAGCGGGCAGCGATCAGCCCCAGCATTTT; CDR3 protein: CASSQAGSDQPQHF
J gene: TRBJ2-1; D gene: -; V gene: TRBV27; clone size: -; CDR3 DNA: TGTGCCAGCAGTCTCCCGGGAATAGAGCAGTTCTTC; CDR3 protein: CASSLPGIEQFF
J gene: TRBJ2-3; D gene: -; V gene: TRBV24-1; clone size: -; CDR3 DNA: TGTGCCACCAGTGACCGCCTCTCCCGGGACCCGGAGGTTACAGATACGCAGTATTTT; CDR3 protein: CATSDRLSRDPEVTDTQYF
J gene: TRBJ2-7; D gene: -; V gene: TRBV20-1; clone size: -; CDR3 DNA: TGCAGTGCTAGAGATGGCGGGACGCCAACCTACGAGCAGTACTTC; CDR3 protein: CSARDGGTPTYEQYF
J gene: TRBJ2-4; D gene: -; V gene: TRBV20-1; clone size: -; CDR3 DNA: TGCAGTGCTCTGCCGGGGTTAGCCAAAAACATTCAGTACTTC; CDR3 protein: CSALPGLAKNIQYF
J gene: TRBJ1-1; D gene: TRBD1; V gene: TRBV28; clone size: many; CDR3 DNA: TGTGCCAGCAGTTTACCTCAGACAGGGGGCCGGACTGAAGCTTTCTTT; CDR3 protein: CASSLPQTGGRTEAFF
J gene: TRBJ2-5; D gene: -; V gene: TRBV4-1; clone size: -; CDR3 DNA: TGCGCCAGCAGCCAAGAGGACGGGGAAGAGACCCAGTACTTC; CDR3 protein: CASSQEDGEETQYF
J gene: TRBJ2-7; D gene: TRBD2; V gene: TRBV19; clone size: few; CDR3 DNA: TGTGCCAGTAGTATTATGGCTAGCGGGGATCACTCCTACGAGCAGTACTTC; CDR3 protein: CASSIMASGDHSYEQYF
J gene: TRBJ2-7; D gene: -; V gene: TRBV5-1; clone size: few; CDR3 DNA: TGCGCCAGCAGCTTGGCGGACAGCTCCTACGAGCAGTACTTC; CDR3 protein: CASSLADSSYEQYF
J gene: TRBJ1-4; D gene: -; V gene: TRBV4-1; clone size: few; CDR3 DNA: TGCGCCAGCAGCCAAGATTTTGAAAAACTGTTTTTT; CDR3 protein: CASSQDFEKLFF
J gene: TRBJ1-1; D gene: -; V gene: TRBV5-1; clone size: -; CDR3 DNA: TGCACCAGCAGCTCCGGCGGGGAGAACACTGAAGCTTTCTTT; CDR3 protein: CTSSSGGENTEAFF
J gene: TRBJ2-3; D gene: -; V gene: TRBV11-2; clone size: -; CDR3 DNA: TGTGCCAGCAGCCCCCAGGGTGATACGCAGTATTTT; CDR3 protein: CASSPQGDTQYF
J gene: TRBJ2-3; D gene: TRBD2; V gene: TRBV11-1; clone size: many; CDR3 DNA: TGTGCCAGCAGCTCCTGGCGGGGGGGCACAGATACGCAGTATTTT; CDR3 protein: CASSSWRGGTDTQYF
J gene: TRBJ1-1; D gene: -; V gene: TRBV6-5; clone size: once; CDR3 DNA: TGTGCCAGCAGTTACGGGGGCATGAACACTGAAGCTTTCTTT; CDR3 protein: CASSYGGMNTEAFF
J gene: TRBJ2-3; D gene: TRBD1; V gene: TRBV7-3; clone size: once; CDR3 DNA: TGTGCCAGCAGCTTCACAGGGGTCAGCACAGATACGCAGTATTTT; CDR3 protein: CASSFTGVSTDTQYF
J gene: TRBJ2-1; D gene: -; V gene: TRBV5-6; clone size: -; CDR3 DNA: TGTGCCAGCAGCTCTGCTGGGCTAAGCTCCTTCAATGAGCAGTTCTTC; CDR3 protein: CASSSAGLSSFNEQFF
J gene: TRBJ1-2; D gene: TRBD1; V gene: TRBV5-1; clone size: few; CDR3 DNA: TGCGCCAGCAGCAATGAAGGGACAGGGAACTATGGCTACACCTTC; CDR3 protein: CASSNEGTGNYGYTF
J gene: TRBJ2-5; D gene: -; V gene: TRBV27; clone size: many; CDR3 DNA: TGTGCCAGCAGTCCGGGTAAAGAGACCCAGTACTTC; CDR3 protein: CASSPGKETQYF
J gene: TRBJ2-7; D gene: TRBD1; V gene: TRBV3-1; clone size: many; CDR3 DNA: TGTGCCAGCAGGACGGAGACAGGGAACGAGCAGTACTTC; CDR3 protein: CASRTETGNEQYF
J gene: TRBJ2-3; D gene: -; V gene: TRBV10-3; clone size: -; CDR3 DNA: TGTTCCATCAGTGAGGATTCGGGTACGCAGTATTTT; CDR3 protein: CSISEDSGTQYF
J gene: TRBJ1-1; D gene: -; V gene: TRBV7-7; clone size: -; CDR3 DNA: TGTGCTAGCAGCTTGAACGGGAACACTGAAGCTTTCTTT; CDR3 protein: CASSLNGNTEAFF
J gene: TRBJ1-3; D gene: -; V gene: TRBV27; clone size: many; CDR3 DNA: TGTGCCAGCAGTTTAAGGCTGGGCTCTGGAAACACCATATATTTT; CDR3 protein: CASSLRLGSGNTIYF
J gene: TRBJ1-1; D gene: TRBD1; V gene: TRBV25-1; clone size: -; CDR3 DNA: TGTGCCAGCGGTGACAGGGCGGGAGCTTTCTTT; CDR3 protein: CASGDRAGAFF
J gene: TRBJ2-1; D gene: -; V gene: TRBV6-1; clone size: -; CDR3 DNA: TGTGCCAGCAGCGTAACCTCGTCCGGGACACCCTACAATGAGCAGTTCTTC; CDR3 protein: CASSVTSSGTPYNEQFF
J gene: TRBJ2-3; D gene: TRBD2; V gene: TRBV29-1; clone size: few; CDR3 DNA: TGCAGCGTTGAAGATCTAGAGGGACTAGTGACAGATACGCAGTATTTT; CDR3 protein: CSVEDLEGLVTDTQYF
J gene: TRBJ1-3; D gene: -; V gene: TRBV4-3; clone size: -; CDR3 DNA: TGCGCCAGCAGCCAAGATCTTCCGAGAGGAAACACCATATATTTT; CDR3 protein: CASSQDLPRGNTIYF
J gene: TRBJ2-1; D gene: TRBD2; V gene: TRBV7-8; clone size: few; CDR3 DNA: TGTGCCAGCAGCTCCCAAGCGGGGGGGAGTGAGCAGTTCTTC; CDR3 protein: CASSSQAGGSEQFF
J gene: TRBJ2-2; D gene: -; V gene: TRBV4-2; clone size: many; CDR3 DNA: TGTGCCACCCTACAGACCATAGGAAACACCGGGGAGCTGTTTTTT; CDR3 protein: CATLQTIGNTGELFF
J gene: TRBJ2-7; D gene: -; V gene: TRBV5-1; clone size: -; CDR3 DNA: TGCGCCAGCAGCTTGGTGGTCCAAAGCTCCTACGAGCAGTACTTC; CDR3 protein: CASSLVVQSSYEQYF
J gene: TRBJ2-7; D gene: -; V gene: TRBV7-6; clone size: -; CDR3 DNA: TGTGCCAGCAGCCCCCCCCAGGGGGGGTCCTCCTACGAGCAGTACTTC; CDR3 protein: CASSPPQGGSSYEQYF
J gene: TRBJ1-2; D gene: -; V gene: TRBV24-1; clone size: few; CDR3 DNA: TGTGCCACCACCAGTCCTTGGCAGGGCTATGGCTACACCTTC; CDR3 protein: CATTSPWQGYGYTF
J gene: TRBJ2-7; D gene: -; V gene: TRBV7-9; clone size: -; CDR3 DNA: TGTGCCAGCAGCCCACCTCTCGGGGACTCCTACGAGCAGTACTTC; CDR3 protein: CASSPPLGDSYEQYF
J gene: TRBJ1-6; D gene: -; V gene: TRBV9; clone size: -; CDR3 DNA: TGTGCCAGCAGCCCCAGTGACGGGGGCGGATCACCCCTCCACTTT; CDR3 protein: CASSPSDGGGSPLHF